These 8 T cell receptor beta chains were sequenced from one sample in a study of identifying expanded T cells in peripheral blood. TCRdb's table, derived via immunoSEQ multiplex PCR, lists solely in-frame clones and lacks some. Here the sample spans approximately 63,000 clones, approximately 89% being singletons. The material sequenced was blood. The source of these receptors is a person between 18 and 70 years old in good health.

This chain uses TRBV7-8 with TRBJ1-4, with a weak D call TRBD1 (6 bases). The ends were cut back, 4 bases at V and 8 bases at J, with 17 bases in the middle. Germline assignment: CDR1 SGHVS and CDR2 FQNEAQ. This CDR3 has 15 residues. CDR3 in DNA: TGTGCCAGCAGCTCCCTCCGACAGGCGGGAGAAAAACTGTTTTTT. This gives the protein CASSSLRQAGEKLFF.

V usage is TRBV5-4 and J usage is TRBJ2-5, with 12 bases identical to TRBD2. Germline CDR1 reads SGHNT; CDR2 reads YYREEE (reference sequence). Losses at the gene ends were 0 bases for V and 2 bases for J; bases not matched to a gene: 2. This CDR3 comprises 16 residues. CDR3 amino acids: CASSLGTSGVQETQYF. The DNA of the CDR3 is TGTGCCAGCAGCTTGGGGACTAGCGGGGTACAAGAGACCCAGTACTTC.

The V gene is TRBV30, the J gene TRBJ2-1; a weak D match, TRBD2 (5 bases). This CDR3 has 15 amino acids. Trimming took off 5 bases at V and 3 bases at J, with 17 bases between the two ends. The germline CDR1 and CDR2 sequences are GTSNPN and SVGIG (reference sequence). CDR3 bases: TGTGCCTGGGGCCCCTACAGCGGAGGCTACAATGAGCAGTTCTTC. This sequence encodes CAWGPYSGGYNEQFF.

The rearrangement joins TRBV28 to TRBJ2-3; 8 nucleotides align to TRBD2. The CDR3 runs to 17 residues. In germline, CDR1 is MDHEN, CDR2 SYDVKM. J gave up 4 bases and V 6 bases, and 15 bases lay outside the gene matches. The CDR3 DNA reads as TGTGCCAGCAGAATGAGGCAGGGACTAGTGGTTTCAGATACGCAGTATTTT. Amino acid sequence: CASRMRQGLVVSDTQYF.

The J gene is TRBJ2-7, the V gene TRBV28; D is unclear. Germline CDR1 MDHEN, CDR2 SYDVKM. Trimming cost V 3 bases and J 6 bases, with 3 bases left between them. This CDR3 contains 10 residues. The CDR3 bases are TGTGCCAGCAGTTTTTCCGAGCAGTACTTC. Its translation: CASSFSEQYF.

This clone was seen just once. The chain combines TRBV19 with TRBJ2-1; no definite D call. This CDR3 spans 16 amino acids. Germline V gene sequence: CDR1 LNHDA, CDR2 SQIVND (reference sequence). Between the trimmed V and J ends, which lost 3 bases and 3 bases, there was a span of 15 bases. CDR3 amino acids: CASSISGVVGYNEQFF. The CDR3 nucleotides read TGTGCCAGTAGTATTAGTGGGGTCGTGGGCTACAATGAGCAGTTCTTC. The complete variable domain, with remaining parts taken from reference TRBV19 and TRBJ2-1, reads DGGITQSPKYLFRKEGQNVTLSCEQNLNHDAMYWYRQDPGQGLRLIYYSQIVNDFQKGDIAEGYSVSREKKESFPLTVTSAQKNPTAFYLCASSISGVVGYNEQFFGPGTRLTVL.

This sequence joins TRBV11-2 and TRBJ2-7, with D unresolved. The CDR3 is 15 amino acids. CDR1 and CDR2 from the germline V gene are SGHAT and FQNNGV. The germline V and J ends were trimmed by 0 bases and 4 bases, with 13 bases remaining between them. CDR3 in DNA: TGTGCCAGCAGCTTAGATTGGGGTTTACAGTACGAGCAGTACTTC. This translates into CASSLDWGLQYEQYF.

The chain is built from TRBV27 and TRBJ2-4, with 8 positions matching TRBD1. The length of the CDR3 is 14 residues. Trimming removed 5 bases from V and 6 bases from J; junction bases left unmatched: 6. CDR1 and CDR2 (germline): MNHEY, SMNVEV (reference sequence). CDR3 coding DNA: TGTGCCAGCAGTCCCCAGGGGGCGCGAAACATTCAGTACTTC. This translates into CASSPQGARNIQYF.